A selection of T cell receptor beta chains follows, all from one sample in a study of blood T cell repertoires in COVID-19. Here immunoSEQ multiplex PCR was the method, and the copy in TCRdb shows in-frame clones only, minus some. Of fewer than 400,000 clones in the sample, approximately 89% are singletons; the top ten hold 5%. The sample taken for sequencing was PBMCs or T cells enriched from blood (not recorded which). Receptor source: a man aged 25-40 years who had recovered from COVID-19. CDR3s include the opening cysteine and the closing phenylalanine or tryptophan. Fields, in order: D gene, clone size, V gene, J gene, CDR3 protein, CDR3 DNA. D genes are given only for firm matches. Size is stated for part of the rows, as once, few or many counts, or as a class when the clone is expanded.

>TRBD1|NA|TRBV28|TRBJ1-5
CASIVQGNQPQHF
TGTGCCAGCATTGTACAGGGGAATCAGCCCCAGCATTTT
>TRBD1|NA|TRBV29-1|TRBJ1-1
CSVQGGIAEAFF
TGCAGCGTTCAAGGGGGCATCGCTGAAGCTTTCTTT
>TRBD1|NA|TRBV28|TRBJ2-2
CASRRQGKNTGELFF
TGTGCCAGCAGAAGACAGGGCAAGAACACCGGGGAGCTGTTTTTT
>TRBD1|NA|TRBV10-3|TRBJ1-1
CAISGWTGGDTEAFF
TGTGCCATCAGTGGTTGGACAGGGGGGGACACTGAAGCTTTCTTT
>TRBD2|NA|TRBV27|TRBJ2-7
CASSLAGGINYEQYF
TGTGCCAGCAGTTTAGCGGGGGGGATAAACTACGAGCAGTACTTC
>TRBD1|NA|TRBV20-1|TRBJ2-2
CSASIQGAGELFF
TGCAGTGCTAGTATTCAGGGGGCCGGGGAGCTGTTTTTT
>TRBD2|NA|TRBV7-2|TRBJ2-3
CASSLRTSGGTDTQYF
TGTGCCAGCAGCCTCAGGACTAGCGGGGGGACAGATACGCAGTATTTT
>TRBD1|NA|TRBV28|TRBJ2-5
CASSLIRGTGEETQYF
TGTGCCAGCAGTTTAATCCGGGGGACAGGGGAGGAGACCCAGTACTTC
>NA|NA|TRBV6-5|TRBJ2-7
CASQITGIYEQYF
TGTGCCAGCCAGATTACAGGGATTTACGAGCAGTACTTC
>NA|few|TRBV27|TRBJ2-1
CASSTGYGNEQFF
TGTGCCAGCAGCACAGGGTATGGCAATGAGCAGTTCTTC
>NA|few|TRBV19|TRBJ1-5
CASSIRGSNQPQHF
TGTGCCAGTAGTATCCGGGGATCCAATCAGCCCCAGCATTTT
>TRBD1|NA|TRBV6-5|TRBJ1-2
CASSRTGGAYGYTF
TGTGCCAGCAGCAGGACAGGGGGCGCCTATGGCTACACCTTC
>TRBD1|NA|TRBV25-1|TRBJ2-7
CASSADRIYEQYF
TGTGCCAGCAGTGCGGACAGGATCTACGAGCAGTACTTC
>TRBD1|NA|TRBV24-1|TRBJ1-2
CATSDPQGGYGYTF
TGTGCCACCAGTGACCCACAGGGGGGATATGGCTACACCTTC
>NA|NA|TRBV7-2|TRBJ1-5
CASSLFDQPQHF
TGTGCCAGCAGCCTTTTTGATCAGCCCCAGCATTTT
>TRBD2|NA|TRBV11-2|TRBJ2-3
CASSFGGGQTDTQYF
TGTGCCAGCAGCTTCGGGGGGGGGCAAACAGATACGCAGTATTTT
>TRBD2|NA|TRBV15|TRBJ2-4
CATSKVLAATFDIQYF
TGTGCCACCAGCAAAGTACTAGCGGCCACGTTTGACATTCAGTACTTC
>NA|NA|TRBV28|TRBJ1-5
CASSPGLTGQPQHF
TGTGCCAGCAGTCCGGGACTTACGGGGCAGCCCCAGCATTTT
>TRBD1|NA|TRBV5-4|TRBJ1-1
CASSSRQGAKEAFF
TGTGCCAGCAGCTCTAGACAGGGGGCGAAGGAAGCTTTCTTT
>NA|NA|TRBV10-3|TRBJ2-5
CAISPPGVGETQYF
TGTGCCATCAGTCCGCCGGGAGTGGGGGAGACCCAGTACTTC
>NA|NA|TRBV18|TRBJ1-4
CASSPQGRTGEKLFF
TGTGCCAGCTCACCCCAGGGTCGTACGGGTGAAAAACTGTTTTTT
>NA|once|TRBV19|TRBJ2-6
CASRAEQGRPGANVLTF
TGTGCCAGTAGAGCAGAACAGGGTAGACCTGGGGCCAACGTCCTGACTTTC
>TRBD1|NA|TRBV29-1|TRBJ1-1
CSVAETGGRAFF
TGCAGCGTTGCGGAGACAGGGGGTCGGGCTTTCTTT
>NA|NA|TRBV28|TRBJ2-1
CASSTQAATSYNEQFF
TGTGCCAGCAGCACCCAAGCGGCCACCTCCTACAATGAGCAGTTCTTC
>TRBD1|once|TRBV15|TRBJ1-3
CATSRRVGQGRNTIYF
TGTGCCACCAGCAGAAGGGTCGGACAGGGTAGAAACACCATATATTTT
>NA|NA|TRBV28|TRBJ1-3
CASSLFGKAGNTIYF
TGTGCCAGCAGTTTGTTCGGGAAGGCTGGAAACACCATATATTTT
>NA|NA|TRBV5-5|TRBJ2-7
CASSPAFSGPYEQYF
TGTGCCAGCAGCCCCGCATTCTCCGGTCCCTACGAGCAGTACTTC
>NA|NA|TRBV13|TRBJ1-2
CASSLGTDYGYTF
TGTGCCAGCAGCTTAGGAACAGACTATGGCTACACCTTC
>TRBD1|NA|TRBV3-1/TRBV3-2|TRBJ1-1
CASSQFAGGRNTEAFF
TGTGCCAGCAGCCAATTCGCAGGGGGGCGGAACACTGAAGCTTTCTTT
>NA|once|TRBV5-1|TRBJ2-4
CASSLDSSKNIQYF
TGCGCCAGCAGCTTGGACAGCAGTAAAAACATTCAGTACTTC
>NA|NA|TRBV2|TRBJ1-1
CASSERGITEAFF
TGTGCCAGCAGTGAAAGGGGGATCACTGAAGCTTTCTTT
>NA|NA|TRBV5-5|TRBJ2-7
CASSLVSGYEQYF
TGTGCCAGCAGCTTGGTGTCGGGCTACGAGCAGTACTTC
>TRBD1|NA|TRBV18|TRBJ2-7
CASSPGPGGIEQYF
TGTGCCAGCTCACCCGGGCCAGGGGGAATCGAGCAGTACTTC
>NA|NA|TRBV10-3|TRBJ2-5
CAISGGPGETQYF
TGTGCCATCAGCGGGGGGCCGGGCGAGACCCAGTACTTC
>NA|NA|TRBV21-1|TRBJ2-5
CASSKLITGEETQYF
TGTGCCAGCAGCAAATTAATCACAGGGGAAGAGACCCAGTACTTC
>NA|NA|TRBV5-1|TRBJ2-1
CASSLASGGRLDEQFF
TGCGCCAGCAGCTTGGCCTCAGGGGGGAGACTCGATGAGCAGTTCTTC
>NA|NA|TRBV13|TRBJ2-1
CASSLARGLSYNEQFF
TGTGCCAGCAGCTTAGCCAGGGGCCTCTCCTACAATGAGCAGTTCTTC
>TRBD1|NA|TRBV30|TRBJ1-4
CAWKRGPHEKLFF
TGTGCCTGGAAAAGGGGGCCACATGAAAAACTGTTTTTT
>TRBD2|NA|TRBV30|TRBJ2-5
CAWSVAGGAGETQYF
TGTGCCTGGAGTGTAGCCGGGGGGGCGGGCGAGACCCAGTACTTC
>NA|few|TRBV25-1|TRBJ1-2
CASSEFPYGYTF
TGTGCCAGCAGTGAATTTCCGTATGGCTACACCTTC